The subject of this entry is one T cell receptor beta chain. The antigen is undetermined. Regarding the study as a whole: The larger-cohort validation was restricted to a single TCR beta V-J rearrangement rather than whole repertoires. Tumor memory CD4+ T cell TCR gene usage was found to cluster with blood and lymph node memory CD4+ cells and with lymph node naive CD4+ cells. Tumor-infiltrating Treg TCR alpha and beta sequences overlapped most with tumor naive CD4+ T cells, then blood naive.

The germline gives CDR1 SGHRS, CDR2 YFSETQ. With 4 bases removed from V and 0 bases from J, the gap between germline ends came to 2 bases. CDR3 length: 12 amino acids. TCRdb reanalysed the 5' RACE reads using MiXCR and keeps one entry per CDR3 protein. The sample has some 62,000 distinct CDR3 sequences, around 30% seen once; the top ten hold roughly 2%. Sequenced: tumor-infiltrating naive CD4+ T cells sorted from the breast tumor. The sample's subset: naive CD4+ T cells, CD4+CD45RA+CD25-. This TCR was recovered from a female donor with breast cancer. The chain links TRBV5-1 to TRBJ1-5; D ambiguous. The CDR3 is CASSGSNQPQHF. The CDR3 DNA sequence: TGCGCCAGCAGCGGTAGCAATCAGCCCCAGCATTTT.